The clone carrying this T cell receptor (beta chain) was seen many times. Its specificity is unknown. Time point specified: newly diagnosed GD, antithyroid drugs for less than 3 months. Making the TCR library involved RNA that had been extracted from PBMCs. The germline gives CDR1 KGHDR, CDR2 SFDVKD. The trim removed 9 bases at V and 5 bases at J, leaving 21 bases unmatched. The CDR3 totals 18 residues. This sample stems from a study of regulatory T cells in long-lasting Graves disease. Building of the TCR beta libraries involved iRepertoire HTBI primers and Arm-PCR of CDR3 regions. TCRdb redid the calling of the multiplex PCR reads with MiXCR, one entry per CDR3 protein. The sample has roughly 420,000 distinct CDR3 sequences, around a sixth seen once. Whole-study findings and limits: With a small sample size, accuracy may have been reduced. There was favoring of TRBV28, TRBJ1-2 and TRBJ2-5 in persistent disease.

The sequence came from a female donor with Graves disease. The chain carries TRBV24-1 and TRBJ2-3; 8 positions match TRBD2. Specimen: peripheral blood mononuclear cells (PBMCs), collected at new diagnosis, from a patient treated with antithyroid drugs. The CDR3: CATLALRSGTRYEDTQYF. DNA of the CDR3: TGTGCCACCCTAGCATTACGATCCGGGACTAGATATGAAGATACGCAGTATTTT.